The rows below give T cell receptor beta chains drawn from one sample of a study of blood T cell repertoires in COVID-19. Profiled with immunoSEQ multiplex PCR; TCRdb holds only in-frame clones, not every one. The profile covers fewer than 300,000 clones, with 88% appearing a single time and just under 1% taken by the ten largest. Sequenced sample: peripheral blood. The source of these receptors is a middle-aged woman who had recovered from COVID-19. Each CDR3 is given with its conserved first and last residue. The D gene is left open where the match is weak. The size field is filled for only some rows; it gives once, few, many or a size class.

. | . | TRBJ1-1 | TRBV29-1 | CSVGRGGMRTEAFF | TGCAGCGTTGGGAGGGGGGGAATGCGGACTGAAGCTTTCTTT
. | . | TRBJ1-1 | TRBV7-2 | CASSPFRRRGNTEAFF | TGTGCCAGCAGCCCCTTTCGGAGGAGGGGGAACACTGAAGCTTTCTTT
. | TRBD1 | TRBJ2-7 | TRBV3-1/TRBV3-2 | CASSQVGTVSYEQYF | TGTGCCAGCAGCCAAGTGGGGACAGTGTCCTACGAGCAGTACTTC
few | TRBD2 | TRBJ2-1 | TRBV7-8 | CASSHSAGGPGNEQFF | TGTGCCAGCAGCCACTCAGCGGGAGGGCCCGGGAATGAGCAGTTCTTC
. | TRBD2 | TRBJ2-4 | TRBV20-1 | CSASASGRNKNIQYF | TGCAGTGCTAGTGCTAGCGGGAGGAACAAAAACATTCAGTACTTC
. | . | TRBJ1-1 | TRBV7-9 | CASSLGGGSPEAFF | TGTGCCAGCAGCTTAGGTGGGGGCTCCCCCGAAGCTTTCTTT
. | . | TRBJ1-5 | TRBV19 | CASSRGGQSNQPQHF | TGTGCCAGTAGTAGGGGGGGACAAAGCAATCAGCCCCAGCATTTT
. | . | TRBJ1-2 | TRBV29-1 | CSVADTTGYGYTF | TGCAGCGTAGCGGACACTACAGGGTATGGCTACACCTTC
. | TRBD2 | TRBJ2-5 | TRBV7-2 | CASSKRLAGGETQYF | TGTGCCAGCAGCAAGCGGCTTGCGGGAGGGGAGACCCAGTACTTC
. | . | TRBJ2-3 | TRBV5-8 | CASPPRDTPMGTQYF | TGTGCCAGCCCGCCCCGGGACACCCCAATGGGTACGCAGTATTTT
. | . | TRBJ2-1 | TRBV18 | CASSPGPEGEQFF | TGTGCCAGCTCACCAGGACCCGAGGGAGAGCAGTTCTTC
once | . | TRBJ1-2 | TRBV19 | CASSMEGYGYTF | TGTGCCAGTAGTATGGAGGGCTATGGCTACACCTTC
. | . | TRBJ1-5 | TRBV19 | CASNPRGGEWWPQHF | TGTGCCAGTAACCCTAGAGGGGGGGAATGGTGGCCCCAGCATTTT
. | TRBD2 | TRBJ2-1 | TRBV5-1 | CASSLALGLAGDEQFF | TGCGCCAGCAGCTTGGCCTTGGGACTAGCGGGAGATGAGCAGTTCTTC
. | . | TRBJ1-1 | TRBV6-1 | CASSEAPHVGASPGAQAFF | TGTGCCAGCAGTGAAGCGCCCCACGTGGGGGCTAGCCCAGGGGCCCAAGCTTTCTTT
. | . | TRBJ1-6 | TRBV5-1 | CASSLAAGYGSPLHF | TGCGCCAGCAGCCTTGCGGCGGGTTATGGTTCACCCCTCCACTTT
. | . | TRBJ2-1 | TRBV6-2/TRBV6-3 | CASSYSPHEQFF | TGTGCCAGCAGTTACTCCCCACACGAGCAGTTCTTC
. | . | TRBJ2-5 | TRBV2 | CASTVRETQYF | TGTGCCAGCACGGTGAGGGAGACCCAGTACTTC
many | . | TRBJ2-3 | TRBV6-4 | CASSGQGTDTQYF | TGTGCCAGCAGTGGACAGGGCACAGATACGCAGTATTTT
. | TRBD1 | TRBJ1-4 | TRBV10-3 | CAISGGQGGEKLFF | TGTGCCATCAGTGGTGGGCAGGGGGGCGAAAAACTGTTTTTT
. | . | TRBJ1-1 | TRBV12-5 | CASGRGAGAGEAFF | TGTGCTAGTGGCCGGGGAGCAGGGGCTGGTGAAGCTTTCTTT
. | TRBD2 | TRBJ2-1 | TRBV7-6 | CASSFGRGLAALNEQFF | TGTGCCAGCAGCTTCGGGAGGGGACTAGCGGCCCTCAATGAGCAGTTCTTC
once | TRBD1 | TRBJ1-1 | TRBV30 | CAWSTGTGRSTEAFF | TGTGCCTGGAGCACCGGGACAGGGAGGAGCACTGAAGCTTTCTTT
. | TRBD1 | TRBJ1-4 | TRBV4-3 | CASSRGQGGPNEKLFF | TGCGCCAGCAGCCGCGGACAGGGGGGCCCTAATGAAAAACTGTTTTTT
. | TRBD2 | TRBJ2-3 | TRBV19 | CASSLLAASTDTQYF | TGTGCCAGTAGCCTTCTAGCGGCAAGCACAGATACGCAGTATTTT